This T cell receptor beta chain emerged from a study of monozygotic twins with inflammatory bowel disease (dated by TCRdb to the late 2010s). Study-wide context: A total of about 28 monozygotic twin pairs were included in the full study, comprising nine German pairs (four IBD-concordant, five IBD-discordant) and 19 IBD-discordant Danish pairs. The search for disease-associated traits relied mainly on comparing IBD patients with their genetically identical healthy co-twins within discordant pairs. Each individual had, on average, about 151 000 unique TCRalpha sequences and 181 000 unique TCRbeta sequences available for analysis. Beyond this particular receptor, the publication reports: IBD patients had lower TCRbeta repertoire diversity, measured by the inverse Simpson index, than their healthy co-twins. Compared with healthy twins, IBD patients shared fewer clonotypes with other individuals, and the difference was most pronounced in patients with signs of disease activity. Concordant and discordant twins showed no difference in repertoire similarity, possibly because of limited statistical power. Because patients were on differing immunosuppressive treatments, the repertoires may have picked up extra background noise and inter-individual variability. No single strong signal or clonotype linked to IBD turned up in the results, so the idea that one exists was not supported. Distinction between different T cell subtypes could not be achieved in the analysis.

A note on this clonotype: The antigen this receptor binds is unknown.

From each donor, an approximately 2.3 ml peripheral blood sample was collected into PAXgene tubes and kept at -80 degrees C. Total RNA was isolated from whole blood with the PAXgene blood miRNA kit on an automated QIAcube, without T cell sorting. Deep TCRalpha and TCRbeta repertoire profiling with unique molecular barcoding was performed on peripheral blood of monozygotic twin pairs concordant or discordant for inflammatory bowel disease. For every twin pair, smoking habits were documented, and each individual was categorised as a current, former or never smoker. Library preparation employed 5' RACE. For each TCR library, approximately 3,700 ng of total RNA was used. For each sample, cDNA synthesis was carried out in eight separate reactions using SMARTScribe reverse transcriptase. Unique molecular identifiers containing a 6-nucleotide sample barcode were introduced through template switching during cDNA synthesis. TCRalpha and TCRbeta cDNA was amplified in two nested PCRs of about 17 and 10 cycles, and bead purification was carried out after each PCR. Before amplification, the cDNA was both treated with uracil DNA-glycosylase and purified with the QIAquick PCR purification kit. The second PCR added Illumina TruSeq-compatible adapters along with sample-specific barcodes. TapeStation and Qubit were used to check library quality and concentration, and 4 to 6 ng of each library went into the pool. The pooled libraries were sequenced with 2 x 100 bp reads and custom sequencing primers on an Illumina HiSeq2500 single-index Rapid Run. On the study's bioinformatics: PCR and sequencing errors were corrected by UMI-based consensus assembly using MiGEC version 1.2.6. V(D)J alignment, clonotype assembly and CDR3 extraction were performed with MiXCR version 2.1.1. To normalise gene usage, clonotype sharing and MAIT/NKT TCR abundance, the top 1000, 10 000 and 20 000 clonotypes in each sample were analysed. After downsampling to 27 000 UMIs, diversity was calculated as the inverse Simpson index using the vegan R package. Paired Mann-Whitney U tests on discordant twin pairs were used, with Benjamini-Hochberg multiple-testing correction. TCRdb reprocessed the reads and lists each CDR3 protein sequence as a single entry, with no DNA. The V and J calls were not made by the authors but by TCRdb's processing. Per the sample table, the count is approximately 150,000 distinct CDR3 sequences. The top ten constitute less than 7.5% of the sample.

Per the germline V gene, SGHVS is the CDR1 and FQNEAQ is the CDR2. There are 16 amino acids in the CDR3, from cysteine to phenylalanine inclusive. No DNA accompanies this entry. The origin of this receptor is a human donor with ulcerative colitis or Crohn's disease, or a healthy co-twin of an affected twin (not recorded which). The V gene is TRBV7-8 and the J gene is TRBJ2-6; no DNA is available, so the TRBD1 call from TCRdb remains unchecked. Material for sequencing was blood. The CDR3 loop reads CASSLDLGAGANVLTF. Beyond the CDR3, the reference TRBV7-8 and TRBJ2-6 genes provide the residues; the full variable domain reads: GAGVSQSPRYKVAKRGQDVALRCDPISGHVSLFWYQQALGQGPEFLTYFQNEAQLDKSGLPSDRFFAERPEGSVSTLKIQRTQQEDSAVYLCASSLDLGAGANVLTFGAGSRLTVL.